The 32 T cell receptor beta chains in this list originate from one sample, sequenced in a study of CD4 T cells in relation to SARS-CoV-2 and coronaviruses. These receptors' antigens are unknown. Some clones are missing from TCRdb's copy, which holds only in-frame ones; the method was immunoSEQ multiplex PCR. The table has some 19,000 clones, 70% to 85% seen once. Unexposed donor CD4+ T cells date from about 2010-2018, before the COVID-19 pandemic. Isolation of CD4+ T cells took place after less than 13 days in culture. The sequencing sample was made of CD4+ T cells from PBMCs, cultured in vitro. The receptors derive from a human donor in good health.

The CDR3 nucleotides read TGTGCCAGCAGCCCCCGGGGGAGGCGGGAGGGCTCCTACAATGAGCAGTTCTTC. Translated: CASSPRGRREGSYNEQFF. The chain is built from TRBV7-9 and TRBJ2-1; 9 bases line up with TRBD2. The CDR3 covers 18 residues. The V and J ends lost 5 bases and 0 bases, in that order; junction bases with no gene match: 11. Germline CDR1 is SEHNR and CDR2 is FQNEAQ (reference sequence). Using reference TRBV7-9 and TRBJ2-1 for the parts outside the CDR3, the full variable domain is DTGVSQNPRHKITKRGQNVTFRCDPISEHNRLYWYRQTLGQGPEFLTYFQNEAQLEKSRLLSDRFSAERPKGSFSTLEIQRTEQGDSAMYLCASSPRGRREGSYNEQFFGPGTRLTVL.

This chain links TRBV4-2 with TRBJ2-7; D may be TRBD2 (5 bases). Germline values: CDR1 LGHNA, CDR2 YNFKEQ. The CDR3 has 15 residues. Trimming took 4 bases from V and 0 from J, leaving 13 bases between them. The CDR3 here is CASSREGTSSYEQYF. Here the CDR3 DNA reads TGTGCCAGCAGCCGAGAGGGAACTAGCTCCTACGAGCAGTACTTC.

This chain uses TRBV19 with TRBJ2-1; 9 bases agree with TRBD2. Germline V gene lookup returns CDR1 LNHDA and CDR2 SQIVND (reference sequence). V shed 5 bases and J 3 bases; nucleotides not matched to a gene: 5. The CDR3 extends over 15 amino acids. CDR3: CASSRTSEIYNEQFF. The CDR3 nucleotides are TGTGCCAGTAGTCGGACTAGCGAGATCTACAATGAGCAGTTCTTC. Supplemented by reference TRBV19 and TRBJ2-1, the full variable domain reads DGGITQSPKYLFRKEGQNVTLSCEQNLNHDAMYWYRQDPGQGLRLIYYSQIVNDFQKGDIAEGYSVSREKKESFPLTVTSAQKNPTAFYLCASSRTSEIYNEQFFGPGTRLTVL.

The V and J genes are TRBV5-1 and TRBJ2-3; TRBD2 agrees at 11 bases. Germline CDR1 SGHRS, CDR2 YFSETQ. Losses at the gene ends were 1 base for V and 2 bases for J; bases not matched to a gene: 3. This CDR3 region has 16 residues. CDR3 protein: CASSLTSGGLTDTQYF. CDR3 nucleotide sequence: TGCGCCAGCAGCTTGACTAGCGGGGGCCTCACAGATACGCAGTATTTT.

This chain uses TRBV14 with TRBJ2-7; D might be TRBD1 or TRBD2, each matching 7 bases. This CDR3 comprises 15 residues. Germline-derived CDR1 and CDR2 are SGHDN and FVKESK. V lost 4 bases and J 4 bases, leaving 17 bases between the germline ends. CDR3 amino acids: CASSPGGAGLYEQYF. CDR3 in DNA: TGTGCCAGCAGCCCAGGGGGGGCAGGGCTTTACGAGCAGTACTTC.

The gene calls are TRBV15 and TRBJ2-7, with a tentative D call TRBD2 (6 bases). Germline V CDR1 and CDR2: LNHNV, YYDKDF (reference sequence). CDR3 size: 13 residues. The V end lost 8 bases, the J end lost 3 bases, and 14 bases lay between the germline ends. The CDR3 loop reads CATGTPDFYEQYF. The CDR3 DNA follows: TGTGCCACCGGGACTCCTGACTTCTACGAGCAGTACTTC.

As for this clone: The sample contains more than one DNA sequence encoding this CDR3. The rearrangement joins TRBV18 to TRBJ1-4; D uncertain. Germline lookup yields CDR1 KGHSH and CDR2 LQKENI. Trimming stripped 2 bases from V and 11 bases from J, with 12 bases between. This CDR3 is 13 amino acids long. Here the CDR3 DNA reads TGTGCCAGCTCACCAGACTCTCCGGAGAAACTGTTTTTT. This encodes CASSPDSPEKLFF.

The chain couples TRBV5-4 to TRBJ1-2, with TRBD1 matching 7 bases. CDR3 length: 12 amino acids. CDR1 SGHNT and CDR2 YYREEE come from the germline V gene (reference sequence). After removal of 4 bases from V and 4 bases from J, the junction contained 1 base not matched to a gene. The CDR3 sequence is CASSRDSYGYTF. CDR3 nucleotide sequence: TGTGCCAGCAGCCGGGACAGCTATGGCTACACCTTC. Based on the CDR3 plus reference TRBV5-4 and TRBJ1-2, the full variable domain is ETGVTQSPTHLIKTRGQQVTLRCSSQSGHNTVSWYQQALGQGPQFIFQYYREEENGRGNFPPRFSGLQFPNYSSELNVNALELDDSALYLCASSRDSYGYTFGSGTRLTVV.

The chain recombines TRBV28 with TRBJ2-6; 8 bases match TRBD1. The ends lost 6 bases at V and 4 bases at J; junction bases unmatched: 5. This CDR3 spans 15 amino acids. Looked up from germline, CDR1 is MDHEN and CDR2 is SYDVKM. CDR3 bases: TGTGCCAGCAGAAAGGACAGGGTCGGGGCCAACGTCCTGACTTTC. As protein: CASRKDRVGANVLTF.

This clone appeared a single time. The chain links TRBV9 to TRBJ2-2; TRBD2 matches at 14 bases. Trimming removed 5 bases from V and 7 bases from J; junction bases left unmatched: 10. This CDR3 is built from 17 residues. The germline CDR1 and CDR2 sequences are SGDLS and YYNGEE. CDR3 region: CASSLRLAGGPGGELFF. CDR3 nucleotide sequence: TGTGCCAGCAGTCTTAGACTAGCGGGAGGGCCAGGCGGGGAGCTGTTTTTT.

This chain joins TRBV7-8 and TRBJ2-1, with 7 bases lining up with TRBD2. In germline, CDR1 is SGHVS, CDR2 FQNEAQ. The V and J ends lost 8 bases and 3 bases, in that order; junction bases with no gene match: 7. This CDR3 comprises 14 residues. In DNA form, the CDR3 reads TGTGCCAGCGGCGCAGGCGGGAGCTACAATGAGCAGTTCTTC. Its translation: CASGAGGSYNEQFF.

This rearrangement joins TRBV6-4 to TRBJ2-1; 13 nucleotides align to TRBD2. The CDR3 sequence is 15 residues long. Germline V gives CDR1 MRHNA, CDR2 SNTAGT. V gave up 2 bases and J gave up 6 bases; unmatched junction bases: 1. The CDR3 region is CASSDRTSGSNEQFF. The DNA of the CDR3 is TGTGCCAGCAGTGACAGGACTAGCGGGAGCAATGAGCAGTTCTTC.

The chain combines TRBV10-1 with TRBJ2-2, with D unresolved. From germline, CDR1 is WNHNN and CDR2 SYGVQD (reference sequence). Trimming cost V 7 bases and J 5 bases, with 20 bases left between them. This CDR3 has 16 amino acids. CDR3 DNA: TGCGCCAGCACCCCCGAGACCCAAACCGGGACCGGGGAGCTGTTTTTT. It encodes CASTPETQTGTGELFF.

V gene TRBV30 combines with J gene TRBJ2-1, with 8 bases that match TRBD2. This CDR3 is built from 15 residues. Germline V gene data show CDR1 as GTSNPN and CDR2 as SVGIG (reference sequence). CDR3: CALDGGDYSYNEQFF. The CDR3 nucleotides read TGTGCTTTGGACGGGGGGGACTACTCCTACAATGAGCAGTTCTTC.

The chain's CDR3 is CSAVRDRRTDTQYF. CDR3 nucleotides: TGCAGCGCCGTAAGGGACAGGCGAACAGATACGCAGTATTTT. This chain uses TRBV29-1 with TRBJ2-3; 8 bases agree with TRBD1. This CDR3 is 14 amino acids long. Germline CDR1 SQVTM, CDR2 ANQGSEA. The V segment lost 7 bases and the J segment 3 bases; nucleotides outside the gene matches: 9.

The V call is TRBV3-1 (or the pseudogene TRBV3-2), the J call TRBJ2-7; 12 bases map to TRBD2. The V gene end was trimmed by 5 bases and the J gene end by 3 bases; junction bases not matched to a gene: 8. CDR3 length: 16 amino acids. In germline, CDR1 is LGHDT, CDR2 YNNKEL (reference sequence). The CDR3: CASSNTLAGGFYEQYF. CDR3 nucleotides: TGTGCCAGCAGCAACACCCTAGCGGGAGGGTTCTACGAGCAGTACTTC.

This chain links TRBV30 with TRBJ2-3; weak D call: TRBD2 (6 bases). From germline, CDR1 is GTSNPN and CDR2 SVGIG (reference sequence). Trimming pared 5 bases from V and 0 bases from J, leaving 12 bases between. The CDR3 totals 14 residues. CDR3 sequence reads: CAWSEGPSTDTQYF. As DNA, the CDR3 is TGTGCCTGGTCGGAGGGGCCTAGCACAGATACGCAGTATTTT.

V and J are TRBV6-5 and TRBJ2-2; D is possibly TRBD2 (5 bases). This CDR3 region has 16 residues. The germline V and J ends were trimmed by 3 bases and 1 base, with 12 bases remaining between them. Germline lookup yields CDR1 MNHEY and CDR2 SVGAGI. This CDR3 reads CASSYLLALNTGELFF. DNA for the CDR3: TGTGCCAGCAGTTATCTCCTAGCCTTGAACACCGGGGAGCTGTTTTTT.

This chain connects TRBV2 to TRBJ2-1; D is undetermined. The CDR3 has 15 residues. From germline, CDR1 is SNHLY and CDR2 FYNNEI. V lost 6 bases and J lost 1, with 13 bases in between. In DNA, the CDR3 is TGTGCCAGCAGCGCCGACTCCGGATCCTACAATGAGCAGTTCTTC. Amino acid sequence: CASSADSGSYNEQFF.

The V gene is TRBV12-5, the J gene TRBJ2-5; the match to TRBD2 covers 12 bases. V shed 3 bases, J shed 5 bases, and the junction held 7 bases outside the gene matches. Germline V gene data show CDR1 as LGHNT and CDR2 as FRNRAP. The CDR3 is 16 amino acids. DNA for the CDR3: TGTGCTAGTGGTTTCCCGCTGACTAGCGGGAGTGAGACCCAGTACTTC. Its translation: CASGFPLTSGSETQYF.

The V call is TRBV30, the J call TRBJ2-3; D uncertain. V lost 3 bases, J lost 1 base, and 14 bases lay in between. CDR1 is GTSNPN and CDR2 is SVGIG in the germline V gene (reference sequence). This CDR3 contains 15 residues. In DNA, the CDR3 is TGTGCCTGGAGCAACGTCGGGCTTCGCACAGATACGCAGTATTTT. Translated: CAWSNVGLRTDTQYF.

This clone has a handful of counts. J is TRBJ2-7 and V is TRBV10-3; TRBD2 agrees at 15 bases. CDR1 is ENHRY and CDR2 is SYGVKD in the germline V gene. The CDR3 covers 17 residues. Unmatched junction bases numbered 7, after V lost 6 bases and J lost 1 base. The CDR3 reads CAIRPGLAGGTSYEQYF. For the CDR3, the DNA is TGTGCCATCAGGCCGGGACTAGCGGGAGGTACTTCCTACGAGCAGTACTTC.

The chain uses TRBV30 and TRBJ1-1; possible D gene TRBD1, 5 bases. Germline V gene data show CDR1 as GTSNPN and CDR2 as SVGIG (reference sequence). This CDR3 has 13 amino acids. The V end was cut by 2 bases, the J end by 3 bases, with 10 bases between. DNA of the CDR3: TGTGCCTGGAGTCTGACGGGGGACACTGAAGCTTTCTTT. Residues: CAWSLTGDTEAFF.

The V call is TRBV3-1 (or the pseudogene TRBV3-2), the J call TRBJ1-4, with no clear D. Germline assignment: CDR1 LGHDT and CDR2 YNNKEL (reference sequence). Trimming left V 1 base short and J 5 bases short, with 14 bases between. This CDR3 region has 16 residues. CDR3 residues: CASSQGLPGRNEKLFF. CDR3 DNA: TGTGCCAGCAGCCAAGGTCTCCCAGGACGGAATGAAAAACTGTTTTTT.

This chain joins TRBV7-2 and TRBJ2-2; no clear D gene. Germline assignment: CDR1 SGHTA and CDR2 FQGNSA. Between the trimmed V and J ends, which lost 6 bases and 6 bases, there was a span of 11 bases. This CDR3 comprises 13 residues. The CDR3: CASSSNSPGELFF. The CDR3 DNA reads TGTGCCAGCAGTTCCAACTCCCCCGGGGAGCTGTTTTTT.

This rearrangement joins TRBV5-1 to TRBJ2-5; 9 bases line up with TRBD2. Per germline, CDR1 SGHRS and CDR2 YFSETQ. V was pared by 4 bases and J by 2 bases, with 3 bases of the junction left unmatched. This CDR3 contains 14 residues. The CDR3, as DNA: TGCGCCAGCAGCCCGACTAGCGGACAAGAGACCCAGTACTTC. This encodes CASSPTSGQETQYF.

The J gene is TRBJ1-5, the V gene TRBV27; D gene ambiguous. The V end was cut by 3 bases, the J end by 1 base, with 13 bases between. Per the germline V gene, CDR1 is MNHEY and CDR2 is SMNVEV (reference sequence). CDR3 size: 16 residues. The CDR3 bases are TGTGCCAGCAGTTTCTCCCCCGGATCAAGCAATCAGCCCCAGCATTTT. It specifies CASSFSPGSSNQPQHF.

V gene TRBV3-1 (or the pseudogene TRBV3-2) combines with J gene TRBJ2-5; a weak D match, TRBD2 (6 bases). Germline lookup yields CDR1 LGHDT and CDR2 YNNKEL (reference sequence). The length of the CDR3 is 15 residues. V gave up 4 bases and J gave up 5 bases, with 17 bases separating them. CDR3 in DNA: TGTGCCAGCAGCCTACCTGGGCGGGATTGGGAGACCCAGTACTTC. Translated: CASSLPGRDWETQYF.

This chain links TRBV11-2 with TRBJ1-2; D perhaps matches TRBD1 (6 bases). Deletions cut 7 bases from V and 4 bases from J, with 22 bases between. From germline, CDR1 is SGHAT and CDR2 FQNNGV. This CDR3 comprises 16 residues. The CDR3 region has the DNA TGTGCCAGCAAGCTGGCGGGGACCCGGGGGGCCTATGGCTACACCTTC. Amino acid sequence: CASKLAGTRGAYGYTF.

The rearrangement uses TRBV27 and TRBJ2-5; TRBD2 aligns across 11 bases. The CDR3 extends over 20 amino acids. V trimming: 5 bases; J trimming: 0 bases; junction bases outside the gene matches: 17. Per the germline V gene, CDR1 is MNHEY and CDR2 is SMNVEV (reference sequence). CDR3 in DNA: TGTGCCAGCAGTGAAGCAAGGACTAGCGGGTTAGCACTGTACCAAGAGACCCAGTACTTC. It encodes CASSEARTSGLALYQETQYF.

CDR3 sequence (DNA): TGTGCCAGTGGGGCAGGGGGTCCCTACGAGCAGTACTTC. Its protein is CASGAGGPYEQYF. V usage is TRBV19 and J usage is TRBJ2-7, with 7 bases fitting TRBD1. The CDR3 totals 13 residues. CDR1 LNHDA and CDR2 SQIVND come from the germline V gene (reference sequence). The V and J ends lost 8 bases and 2 bases, in that order; junction bases with no gene match: 6.

V and J are TRBV9 and TRBJ2-7; the match to TRBD2 covers 14 bases. V lost 4 bases, J lost 5 bases, and 8 bases stayed unmatched. The CDR3 consists of 16 residues. Germline values: CDR1 SGDLS, CDR2 YYNGEE. DNA of the CDR3: TGTGCCAGCAGCCCTGGGACTAGCGGGAGTTATCACGAGCAGTACTTC. This codes for CASSPGTSGSYHEQYF.